A selection of T cell receptor beta chains follows, all from one sample in a study of T cell responses to AZD1222 COVID-19 vaccine. Assay used: immunoSEQ multiplex PCR; TCRdb lists only in-frame clones, some missing. The sample holds roughly 110,000 clones, about 85% seen once. Here the sequenced sample was peripheral blood, taken on day 0 of AZD1222 vaccination. These TCRs come from an adult in good health. The CDR3 runs from the conserved cysteine through the conserved F or W. Each record gives: J gene, V gene, clone size, D gene, CDR3 DNA, CDR3 protein. D genes are given only for firm matches. Not all rows give a size; the values are once, few, many and, for expanded clones, a class.

>TRBJ2-1|TRBV6-5|.|TRBD2
TGTGCCAGCAGTCGGGGGAGGGGCTACAATGAGCAGTTCTTC
CASSRGRGYNEQFF
>TRBJ1-5|TRBV29-1|.|.
TGCAGCGTTGGCGTCTTAGGGGATAGCAATCAGCCCCAGCATTTT
CSVGVLGDSNQPQHF
>TRBJ1-6|TRBV12-3/TRBV12-4|.|.
TGTGCCAGCAGTTTCGGACAGATCCCCCTCCACTTT
CASSFGQIPLHF
>TRBJ2-1|TRBV4-1|once|.
TGCGCCAGCAGCCAAACGGGTGGTGGGCAGTTCTTC
CASSQTGGGQFF
>TRBJ2-4|TRBV3-1/TRBV3-2|.|.
TGTGCCAGCAGCCAAGAGCGACCGAGTTGGCCCTCAAAGGGAGCCAAAAACATTCAGTACTTC
CASSQERPSWPSKGAKNIQYF
>TRBJ1-2|TRBV19|.|TRBD1
TGTGCCAGTAGTCTGGGACAGCAGCGGGGAAGGGGCTACACCTTC
CASSLGQQRGRGYTF
>TRBJ1-1|TRBV6-5|.|.
TGTGCCAGCAGTTACTCGGGTTTCGTGGGCACTGAAGCTTTCTTT
CASSYSGFVGTEAFF
>TRBJ2-2|TRBV11-3|.|.
TGTGCCAGCAGCTTAAGGCCCGGGACACCAAACACCGGGGAGCTGTTTTTT
CASSLRPGTPNTGELFF
>TRBJ2-3|TRBV28|.|.
TGTGCCAGCAGTTTAAGGCAGTCCACAGATACGCAGTATTTT
CASSLRQSTDTQYF
>TRBJ2-1|TRBV3-1/TRBV3-2|.|.
TGTGCCAGCAGCCAAGAGAGGGACTTAGGAAACAATGAGCAGTTCTTC
CASSQERDLGNNEQFF
>TRBJ1-1|TRBV30|.|.
TGTGCCTGGAGAGTCAAAGTGAACACTGAAGCTTTCTTT
CAWRVKVNTEAFF
>TRBJ2-3|TRBV7-8|.|.
TGTGCCAGCAGCTTATTTGACAGCAGCACAGATACGCAGTATTTT
CASSLFDSSTDTQYF
>TRBJ2-1|TRBV4-1|.|TRBD2
TGCGCCAGCAGTTTACCGGGACTAGCGGGAGGGCCCTCTGGTTTTAATGAGCAGTTCTTC
CASSLPGLAGGPSGFNEQFF
>TRBJ1-4|TRBV14|.|.
TGTGCCAGCAGCCAAGATCCAGGGAGGGATGAAAAACTGTTTTTT
CASSQDPGRDEKLFF
>TRBJ1-1|TRBV5-1|.|.
TGCGCCAGCAGTCCCGGGTACCAGGGGGAAGCTTTCTTT
CASSPGYQGEAFF
>TRBJ2-1|TRBV29-1|.|TRBD2
TGCAGCGTTGCCGGGACTAGCGTTGGAGCCATCCTAAATGAGCAGTTCTTC
CSVAGTSVGAILNEQFF